This entry describes one T cell receptor (beta chain). Its antigen is unknown. A second roughly 6 to 12 cycle PCR used barcoded and J-beta primers. With 12 random nucleotides, a template-switch adaptor tagged each individual cDNA molecule. MiXCR, run by TCRdb on the 5' RACE reads, gives a single entry per CDR3 protein. The sample contains over 1,500,000 distinct CDR3 sequences, 49% of which appear only once. This specimen belongs to a study of blood T cells in healthy people across ages. Study overall: There was about one barcoded beta molecule captured by template switching per two T cells.

The study, taken as a whole, reports: Comparison with aged donors showed that long-lived donors had more naive CD4+ cells and higher diversity.

Each of the donors had ten milliliters of peripheral blood drawn into EDTA-treated Vacutainer tubes. Sequenced input: blood. The clonotype was recovered from a middle-aged woman in good health.

The CDR3 region is CASSPFGPGELFF. As DNA, the CDR3 is TGTGCCAGCAGCCCCTTTGGGCCCGGGGAGCTGTTTTTT. The chain links TRBV7-2 to TRBJ2-2; D gene uncertain. Germline V lookup: CDR1 SGHTA, CDR2 FQGNSA. The CDR3 has 13 residues. Trimming took 5 bases from V and 6 from J, leaving 10 bases between them. Supplemented by reference TRBV7-2 and TRBJ2-2, the full variable domain reads GAGVSQSPSNKVTEKGKDVELRCDPISGHTALYWYRQSLGQGLEFLIYFQGNSAPDKSGLPSDRFSAERTGGSVSTLTIQRTQQEDSAVYLCASSPFGPGELFFGEGSRLTVL.